The 13 T cell receptor beta chains below were found in one sample sequenced in a study of T cell responses to AZD1222 COVID-19 vaccine. Method: immunoSEQ multiplex PCR; TCRdb's copy keeps in-frame clones and lacks some. The data show fewer than 150,000 clones, approximately 84% seen once. Material: peripheral blood, obtained on day 0 of AZD1222 vaccination. The receptors stem from an adult in good health.

This chain uses TRBV19 with TRBJ1-4; 9 bases are shared with TRBD1. The V and J ends lost 5 bases and 4 bases, in that order; junction bases with no gene match: 5. CDR1 is LNHDA and CDR2 is SQIVND in the germline V gene (reference sequence). This CDR3 spans 15 amino acids. The CDR3 DNA sequence: TGTGCCAGTAGTCACCGGGACAGGGTTAATGAAAAACTGTTTTTT. Translated: CASSHRDRVNEKLFF.

The chain has TRBV5-1 and TRBJ2-1, with D tentatively TRBD2 (6 bases). Trimming took 1 base from V and 0 from J, leaving 11 bases between them. This CDR3 spans 16 amino acids. Germline V gene data show CDR1 as SGHRS and CDR2 as YFSETQ. Written as DNA, the CDR3 is TGCGCCAGCAGCTTGTTATGGCGGGGCTCCTACAATGAGCAGTTCTTC. It encodes CASSLLWRGSYNEQFF.

This rearrangement joins TRBV4-1 to TRBJ2-6; TRBD2 might be the D (5 bases). Germline V CDR1 and CDR2: MGHRA, YSYEKL. The V and J ends lost 0 bases and 0 bases respectively, with 12 bases between them. The CDR3 runs to 18 residues. As DNA, the CDR3 is TGCGCCAGCAGCCAAGAGGAGGCCGCACCCTCTGGGGCCAACGTCCTGACTTTC. The encoded protein is CASSQEEAAPSGANVLTF.

The rearrangement joins TRBV5-1 to TRBJ2-3; 8 bases are a match to TRBD2. In germline, CDR1 is SGHRS, CDR2 YFSETQ. The trim removed 0 bases at V and 2 bases at J, leaving 5 bases unmatched. The CDR3 length is 16 residues. CDR3 bases: TGCGCCAGCAGCTTGGAAGTAGCGGGGTACACAGATACGCAGTATTTT. It is translated as CASSLEVAGYTDTQYF.

The rearrangement links TRBV3-1 (or the pseudogene TRBV3-2) to TRBJ1-5, with 9 bases that match TRBD1. Germline V gene lookup returns CDR1 LGHDT and CDR2 YNNKEL (reference sequence). V shed 4 bases and J 2 bases; nucleotides not matched to a gene: 9. This CDR3 is built from 17 residues. As DNA, the CDR3 is TGTGCCAGCAGCCGGACAGGGGACCCCTCAGGCAATCAGCCCCAGCATTTT. The encoded protein is CASSRTGDPSGNQPQHF.

CDR3 sequence reads: CASSFEGSGRAGTQYF. The CDR3 nucleotides read TGTGCCAGCAGCTTCGAGGGTAGCGGGAGGGCAGGGACGCAGTATTTT. The J gene is TRBJ2-3, the V gene TRBV5-8, with 11 bases fitting TRBD2. Germline V gene lookup returns CDR1 SGHTS and CDR2 YDEGEE. V shed 2 bases, J shed 9 bases, and the junction held 11 bases outside the gene matches. The CDR3 runs to 16 residues.

This chain uses TRBV29-1 with TRBJ1-2; TRBD1 is a possible D gene (5 bases). Germline V gene lookup returns CDR1 SQVTM and CDR2 ANQGSEA. The V gene lost 4 bases and the J gene lost 8 bases, with 17 bases spanning the gap. CDR3 length equals 13 residues. CDR3 sequence: CSVVAMSGVGYTF. The CDR3 nucleotides read TGCAGCGTTGTGGCAATGTCGGGGGTGGGCTACACCTTC.

The genes are TRBV27 and TRBJ2-3, with TRBD2 identical over 12 bases. J lost 3 bases, V lost 7 bases, and 2 bases had no gene match. The germline V gene has CDR1 MNHEY and CDR2 SMNVEV (reference sequence). This CDR3 region has 14 residues. CDR3 DNA: TGTGCCAGCAACCTAGCGGGGGGGACAGATACGCAGTATTTT. This translates into CASNLAGGTDTQYF.

V is TRBV5-1 and J is TRBJ2-4; D gene unclear. V was clipped by 4 bases and J by 7 bases, with 12 bases between them. Germline-derived CDR1 and CDR2 are SGHRS and YFSETQ. The length of the CDR3 is 13 residues. In DNA, the CDR3 is TGCGCCAGCAGCCCAGCAGGTCAGAACATTCAGTACTTC. It translates to CASSPAGQNIQYF.

The chain carries TRBV15 and TRBJ1-5; 11 bases match TRBD1. V was pared by 8 bases and J by 7 bases, with 4 bases of the junction left unmatched. This CDR3 has 13 amino acids. The V gene's germline CDR1 is LNHNV and CDR2 YYDKDF (reference sequence). The CDR3 DNA is TGTGCCACCGGGAGGGACAGGGGGCAGCCCCAGCATTTT. This codes for CATGRDRGQPQHF.

The rearrangement joins TRBV14 to TRBJ2-7, with TRBD1 identical over 7 bases. V was clipped by 5 bases and J by 7 bases; unmatched bases: 14. The V gene's germline CDR1 is SGHDN and CDR2 FVKESK. The CDR3 runs to 15 residues. CDR3 sequence reads: CASSTSDRTHEEQYF. The CDR3 nucleotides read TGTGCCAGCAGCACCTCGGACAGGACCCATGAGGAGCAGTACTTC.

This rearrangement joins TRBV20-1 to TRBJ2-1, with TRBD2 matching over 8 bases. The germline gives CDR1 DFQATT, CDR2 SNEGSKA (reference sequence). The junction had 15 bases not matched to a gene; V was cut back by 3 bases and J by 8 bases. There are 16 residues in the CDR3. The CDR3 protein is CSASWASGQTKDEQFF. Here the CDR3 DNA reads TGCAGTGCTAGTTGGGCTAGCGGGCAAACCAAAGATGAGCAGTTCTTC.

The genes are TRBV7-2 and TRBJ2-7; D is possibly TRBD1 (5 bases). Germline lookup yields CDR1 SGHTA and CDR2 FQGNSA. Trimming took 1 base from V and 0 from J, leaving 7 bases between them. This CDR3 has 14 residues. CDR3: CASSLEGFSYEQYF. The CDR3 nucleotides are TGTGCCAGCAGCTTAGAGGGGTTCTCCTACGAGCAGTACTTC.